This is a list of T cell receptor beta chains from one sample in a study of T cells in Graves' hyperthyroidism and ophthalmopathy. Via MiXCR, TCRdb re-called the multiplex PCR reads, giving one row per CDR3 protein. The sample carries more than 550,000 distinct CDR3 sequences, just under 45% recorded once. The sequenced material came from peripheral blood or thyroid tissue (not recorded which). These receptors were obtained from an adult man with Graves' disease, either hyperthyroidism or ophthalmopathy (not recorded which). The CDR3 runs from the conserved cysteine through the conserved F or W. Each record gives: D gene, clone size, J gene, V gene, CDR3 DNA, CDR3 protein. The D gene is left open where the match is weak. The size field is filled for only some rows; it gives once, few, many or a size class.

d_call: TRBD1
clone_size: .
j_call: TRBJ1-4
v_call: TRBV12-3/TRBV12-4
cdr3_nt: TGTGCCAGCAGCCCACCGGGACAGGGGGCCGGGGAAAAACTGTTTTTT
cdr3_aa: CASSPPGQGAGEKLFF

d_call: TRBD1
clone_size: .
j_call: TRBJ1-4
v_call: TRBV7-8
cdr3_nt: TGTGCCAGCGGACGGGACAGGGTAACTAATGAAAAACTGTTTTTT
cdr3_aa: CASGRDRVTNEKLFF

d_call: .
clone_size: many
j_call: TRBJ2-7
v_call: TRBV7-9
cdr3_nt: TGTGCCAGCAGCCCCTATGCGGGGGCGAGGGAGCAGTACTTC
cdr3_aa: CASSPYAGAREQYF

d_call: .
clone_size: many
j_call: TRBJ2-7
v_call: TRBV7-9
cdr3_nt: TGTGCCAGCAGCCCTTCGATTGGCGACGAGCAGTACTTC
cdr3_aa: CASSPSIGDEQYF

d_call: TRBD1
clone_size: many
j_call: TRBJ1-5
v_call: TRBV2
cdr3_nt: TGTGCCAGCAGTTCCGGGACAGGGGGCAATCAGCCCCAGCATTTT
cdr3_aa: CASSSGTGGNQPQHF

d_call: TRBD1
clone_size: few
j_call: TRBJ1-1
v_call: TRBV10-3
cdr3_nt: TGTGCCATCAGTGAGTCCGGGACAGGGATAAAAACTGAAGCTTTCTTT
cdr3_aa: CAISESGTGIKTEAFF

d_call: .
clone_size: .
j_call: TRBJ1-1
v_call: TRBV19
cdr3_nt: TGTGCCAGTAGTTCCCCCGGCGGGGTGAACACTGAAGCTTTCTTT
cdr3_aa: CASSSPGGVNTEAFF

d_call: .
clone_size: once
j_call: TRBJ1-4
v_call: TRBV21-1
cdr3_nt: TGTGCCAGCAGCAGGGGGGCTTTGGGGAAACTGTTTTTT
cdr3_aa: CASSRGALGKLFF

d_call: TRBD1
clone_size: once
j_call: TRBJ1-4
v_call: TRBV7-9
cdr3_nt: TGTGCCAGCAGCTACAGGGGGACAGCCGAAAAACTGTTTTTT
cdr3_aa: CASSYRGTAEKLFF

d_call: .
clone_size: .
j_call: TRBJ1-4
v_call: TRBV2
cdr3_nt: TGTGCCAGCAGTGTATTAGCAACTAATGAAAAACTGTTTTTT
cdr3_aa: CASSVLATNEKLFF

d_call: .
clone_size: .
j_call: TRBJ1-5
v_call: TRBV10-3
cdr3_nt: TGTGCCATCAGTGCTAGGGCCCAGGGGAGGATCAATCAGCCCCAGCATTTT
cdr3_aa: CAISARAQGRINQPQHF

d_call: .
clone_size: many
j_call: TRBJ1-6
v_call: TRBV15
cdr3_nt: TGTGCCACCAGCAGAGTAGGGTACTCACCCCTCCACTTT
cdr3_aa: CATSRVGYSPLHF

d_call: TRBD2
clone_size: few
j_call: TRBJ2-7
v_call: TRBV19
cdr3_nt: TGTGCCAGCCGGACTAGCGGGAATTCCTACGAGCAGTACTTC
cdr3_aa: CASRTSGNSYEQYF

d_call: .
clone_size: .
j_call: TRBJ1-4
v_call: TRBV18
cdr3_nt: TGTGCCAGCTCACCGACGCAGAGTTATGAAAAACTGTTTTTT
cdr3_aa: CASSPTQSYEKLFF

d_call: .
clone_size: .
j_call: TRBJ1-4
v_call: TRBV24-1
cdr3_nt: TGTGCCACCAGTGATTCGGGGACTTATAATGAAAAACTGTTTTTT
cdr3_aa: CATSDSGTYNEKLFF

d_call: .
clone_size: .
j_call: TRBJ1-4
v_call: TRBV2
cdr3_nt: TGTGCCAGCTCATCCACAGGGAGGAACGAAAAACTGTTTTTT
cdr3_aa: CASSSTGRNEKLFF

d_call: .
clone_size: many
j_call: TRBJ1-6
v_call: TRBV7-2
cdr3_nt: TGTGCCAGCAGCTTAGGGGGGGCCGGTTCACCCCTCCACTTT
cdr3_aa: CASSLGGAGSPLHF

d_call: TRBD1
clone_size: .
j_call: TRBJ1-1
v_call: TRBV10-3
cdr3_nt: TGTGCCATCAGTGGGCAAACGGGGATTGGACAGGGGAACACTGAAGCTTTCTTT
cdr3_aa: CAISGQTGIGQGNTEAFF

d_call: .
clone_size: .
j_call: TRBJ1-2
v_call: TRBV2
cdr3_nt: TGTGCCAGCAGTGATACAAGGGACTATGGCTACACCTTC
cdr3_aa: CASSDTRDYGYTF

d_call: TRBD1
clone_size: .
j_call: TRBJ1-1
v_call: TRBV15
cdr3_nt: TGTGCCACCAGCAGCCCAGGACAGGGGACGGATTTGAACACTGAAGCTTTCTTT
cdr3_aa: CATSSPGQGTDLNTEAFF

d_call: .
clone_size: many
j_call: TRBJ1-6
v_call: TRBV2
cdr3_nt: TGTGCCAGCCGCAGGGAAAGTAATTCACCCCTCCACTTT
cdr3_aa: CASRRESNSPLHF

d_call: TRBD1
clone_size: .
j_call: TRBJ2-7
v_call: TRBV20-1
cdr3_nt: TGCAGTGCTAGAGCGGACAGGGCATCCTACGAGCAGTACTTC
cdr3_aa: CSARADRASYEQYF

d_call: .
clone_size: .
j_call: TRBJ1-2
v_call: TRBV2
cdr3_nt: TGTGCCAGCAGGTCCGCTACTGATCGGGACAACGCCTTC
cdr3_aa: CASRSATDRDNAF

d_call: .
clone_size: .
j_call: TRBJ2-7
v_call: TRBV7-6
cdr3_nt: TGTGCCAGCAGCCTCTGGGGGCGGGAGCAGTACTTC
cdr3_aa: CASSLWGREQYF

d_call: TRBD1
clone_size: .
j_call: TRBJ2-7
v_call: TRBV7-9
cdr3_nt: TGTGCCAGCAGCTGGAGGGACAGGGGGGACTACGAGCAGTACTTC
cdr3_aa: CASSWRDRGDYEQYF

d_call: .
clone_size: many
j_call: TRBJ1-1
v_call: TRBV10-3
cdr3_nt: TGTGCCATCAGGCCGACAGTAGGAAACACTGAAGCTTTCTTT
cdr3_aa: CAIRPTVGNTEAFF

d_call: TRBD1
clone_size: many
j_call: TRBJ1-4
v_call: TRBV7-2
cdr3_nt: TGTGCCAGCAGCTTAGGGACAGGATGGAGCGAAAAACTGTTTTTT
cdr3_aa: CASSLGTGWSEKLFF

d_call: TRBD1
clone_size: .
j_call: TRBJ1-2
v_call: TRBV2
cdr3_nt: TGTGCCAGCAGCTTCGATGGACAGGTCTATGGCTACACCTTC
cdr3_aa: CASSFDGQVYGYTF

d_call: .
clone_size: .
j_call: TRBJ2-7
v_call: TRBV7-9
cdr3_nt: TGTGCCAGCAGCTTACCGGGACGGGAATACGAGCAGTACTTC
cdr3_aa: CASSLPGREYEQYF

d_call: TRBD1
clone_size: .
j_call: TRBJ1-1
v_call: TRBV10-3
cdr3_nt: TGTGCCATCAGAGGGACAGGGACCACTGAAGCTTTCTTT
cdr3_aa: CAIRGTGTTEAFF

d_call: .
clone_size: .
j_call: TRBJ2-7
v_call: TRBV20-1
cdr3_nt: TGCAGTGCTAGAGATGATTCGGGGAGGAGCTCCTACGAGCAGTACTTC
cdr3_aa: CSARDDSGRSSYEQYF

d_call: .
clone_size: .
j_call: TRBJ1-4
v_call: TRBV7-9
cdr3_nt: TGTGCCAGCAGCTTAGCGGTCAGGGTGGAAAAACTGTTTTTT
cdr3_aa: CASSLAVRVEKLFF

d_call: TRBD1
clone_size: .
j_call: TRBJ1-6
v_call: TRBV29-1
cdr3_nt: TGCAGCGTTCGGACAGGGGGAGGGTATAATTCACCCCTCCACTTT
cdr3_aa: CSVRTGGGYNSPLHF

d_call: TRBD1
clone_size: .
j_call: TRBJ2-5
v_call: TRBV20-1
cdr3_nt: TGCAGTGCTAGGGGACAGGGGGCTTATGAGACCCAGTACTTC
cdr3_aa: CSARGQGAYETQYF

d_call: TRBD1
clone_size: many
j_call: TRBJ1-1
v_call: TRBV6-6
cdr3_nt: TGTGCCACCATGGGACAGGTAACCATGAACACTGAAGCTTTCTTT
cdr3_aa: CATMGQVTMNTEAFF

d_call: TRBD1
clone_size: .
j_call: TRBJ1-2
v_call: TRBV29-1
cdr3_nt: TGCAGCTTGGCACTGGACAGGGACTATGGCTACACCTTC
cdr3_aa: CSLALDRDYGYTF

d_call: .
clone_size: few
j_call: TRBJ1-1
v_call: TRBV12-3/TRBV12-4
cdr3_nt: TGTGCCAGTCTGGCCGAGTTGAACACTGAAGCTTTCTTT
cdr3_aa: CASLAELNTEAFF

d_call: .
clone_size: .
j_call: TRBJ1-2
v_call: TRBV25-1
cdr3_nt: TGTGCCAGCAGTGAGGCAGGACGACCTACCTATGGCTACACCTTC
cdr3_aa: CASSEAGRPTYGYTF

d_call: .
clone_size: .
j_call: TRBJ1-1
v_call: TRBV5-1
cdr3_nt: TGCGCCAGCAGCTTGGGGCTGGCGGCCTCGGGGGCTTTCTTT
cdr3_aa: CASSLGLAASGAFF

d_call: .
clone_size: many
j_call: TRBJ1-1
v_call: TRBV6-5
cdr3_nt: TGTGCCAGCAGCTTGGCAGGGTCGAACACTGAAGCTTTCTTT
cdr3_aa: CASSLAGSNTEAFF

d_call: TRBD1
clone_size: .
j_call: TRBJ2-7
v_call: TRBV25-1
cdr3_nt: TGTGCCAGCAGTGCTTCTCCAGGACAGGGGGCAACTCTCGAGCAGTACTTC
cdr3_aa: CASSASPGQGATLEQYF

d_call: .
clone_size: few
j_call: TRBJ2-7
v_call: TRBV10-2
cdr3_nt: TGCGCCAGCAGTGAGTCGCCATCCCAGGGCGAGCAGTACTTC
cdr3_aa: CASSESPSQGEQYF

d_call: .
clone_size: .
j_call: TRBJ1-6
v_call: TRBV7-8
cdr3_nt: TGTGCCAGCCATCTCGGGGGGAGGAATTCACCCCTCCACTTT
cdr3_aa: CASHLGGRNSPLHF

d_call: TRBD1
clone_size: once
j_call: TRBJ2-2
v_call: TRBV7-2
cdr3_nt: TGTGCCAGCAGCGATCCCGGGACAGGGGTCGGGGAGCTGTTTTTT
cdr3_aa: CASSDPGTGVGELFF

d_call: .
clone_size: many
j_call: TRBJ1-2
v_call: TRBV7-2
cdr3_nt: TGTGCCAGCAGCCTTGCGGTGGGTGGGAAGCTTTATGGCTACACCTTC
cdr3_aa: CASSLAVGGKLYGYTF

d_call: TRBD1
clone_size: many
j_call: TRBJ1-3
v_call: TRBV10-3
cdr3_nt: TGTGCCATCAGTGAGGGACAGGTCTCTGGAAACACCATATATTTT
cdr3_aa: CAISEGQVSGNTIYF

d_call: .
clone_size: .
j_call: TRBJ1-1
v_call: TRBV12-5
cdr3_nt: TGTGCCAGCAGCCCCACAGGAGAGGGGCCGGTGCTCACTGAAGCTTTCTTT
cdr3_aa: CASSPTGEGPVLTEAFF

d_call: .
clone_size: .
j_call: TRBJ1-5
v_call: TRBV19
cdr3_nt: TGTGCCAGTAGCCTTATCCCCGGGACACAGGATAGCAATCAGCCCCAGCATTTT
cdr3_aa: CASSLIPGTQDSNQPQHF

d_call: TRBD2
clone_size: .
j_call: TRBJ2-5
v_call: TRBV6-5
cdr3_nt: TGTGCCAGCAGCAGGGGACTAGCGGATCAAGAGACCCAGTACTTC
cdr3_aa: CASSRGLADQETQYF

d_call: .
clone_size: .
j_call: TRBJ1-4
v_call: TRBV9
cdr3_nt: TGTGCCAGCAGTGCTGGCCGTAGTAATGAAAAACTGTTTTTT
cdr3_aa: CASSAGRSNEKLFF

d_call: .
clone_size: many
j_call: TRBJ2-5
v_call: TRBV20-1
cdr3_nt: TGCAGTGCTTACGAGACTGAGGGGGAGACCCAGTACTTC
cdr3_aa: CSAYETEGETQYF

d_call: .
clone_size: many
j_call: TRBJ2-5
v_call: TRBV7-2
cdr3_nt: TGTGCCAGCAGCCCGCAGATCAGCGAGACCCAGTACTTC
cdr3_aa: CASSPQISETQYF

d_call: .
clone_size: .
j_call: TRBJ1-6
v_call: TRBV6-1
cdr3_nt: TGTGCCAGCAGCTCCCGGGACCGTGGTGGTTCACCCCTCCACTTT
cdr3_aa: CASSSRDRGGSPLHF